Below, one T cell receptor beta chain is given with its context. The sample carries other DNA sequences with the same CDR3. Trimming cost V 5 bases and J 3 bases; bases outside gene matches: 3. CDR3 size: 13 residues. Germline CDR1 reads SSHAT; CDR2 reads FNYEAQ (reference sequence). This sample stems from a study of blood T cell repertoires in COVID-19. Profiling relied on immunoSEQ multiplex PCR, and the TCRdb table lists in-frame clones only, not all of them. The sample has a few hundred thousand clones, 85% to 90% seen once. The source is a woman in her fifties or sixties with COVID-19, enrolled during active disease. The material sequenced was peripheral blood. The chain employs TRBV7-7 and TRBJ2-5; 7 bases match TRBD1. This CDR3 reads CASSRDREETQYF. The CDR3 DNA reads as TGTGCCAGCAGCCGAGACAGGGAAGAGACCCAGTACTTC.